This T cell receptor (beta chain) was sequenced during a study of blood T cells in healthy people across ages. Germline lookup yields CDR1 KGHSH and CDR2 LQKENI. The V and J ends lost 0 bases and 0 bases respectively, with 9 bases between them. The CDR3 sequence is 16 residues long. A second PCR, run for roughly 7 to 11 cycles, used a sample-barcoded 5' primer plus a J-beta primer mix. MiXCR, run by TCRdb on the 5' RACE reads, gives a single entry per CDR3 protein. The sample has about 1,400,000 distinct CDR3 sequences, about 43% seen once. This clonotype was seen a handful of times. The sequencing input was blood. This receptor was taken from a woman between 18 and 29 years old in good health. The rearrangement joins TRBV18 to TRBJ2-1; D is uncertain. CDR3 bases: TGTGCCAGCTCACCACCGACGCGATCCTCCTACAATGAGCAGTTCTTC. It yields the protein CASSPPTRSSYNEQFF.